This TCR beta chain was recovered during a study of T cell responses to AZD1222 COVID-19 vaccine. This CDR3 is 13 amino acids long. Looked up from germline, CDR1 is SQVTM and CDR2 is ANQGSEA. V lost 6 bases and J lost 0, with 8 bases in between. Using immunoSEQ multiplex PCR, the repertoire was profiled, and TCRdb retains in-frame clones only, with some absent. The sample has 150,000 to 200,000 clones; around 90% are singletons. This sequence was found in an adult who received the AZD1222 COVID-19 vaccine. The chain has TRBV29-1 and TRBJ2-2, with D hard to call. This sample comprised peripheral blood, obtained 28 days after the second AZD1222 dose. CDR3 amino acids: CSVRIPNTGELFF. CDR3 DNA: TGCAGCGTCAGGATTCCGAACACCGGGGAGCTGTTTTTT.